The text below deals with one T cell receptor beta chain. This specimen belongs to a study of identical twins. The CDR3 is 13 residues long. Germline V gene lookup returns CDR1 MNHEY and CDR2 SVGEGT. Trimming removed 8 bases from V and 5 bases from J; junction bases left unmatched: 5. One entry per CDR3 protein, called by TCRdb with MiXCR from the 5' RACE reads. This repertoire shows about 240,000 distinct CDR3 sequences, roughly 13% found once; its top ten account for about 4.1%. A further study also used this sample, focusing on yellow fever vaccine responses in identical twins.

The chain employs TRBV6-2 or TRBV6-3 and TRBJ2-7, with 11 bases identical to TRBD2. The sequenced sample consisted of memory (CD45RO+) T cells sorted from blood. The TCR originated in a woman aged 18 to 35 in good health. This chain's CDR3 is CASGRLAGNEQYF. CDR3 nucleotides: TGTGCCAGCGGTAGACTAGCGGGAAACGAGCAGTACTTC.